The 12 T cell receptor beta chains presented below share a single source sample, sequenced in a study of PD-L1 blockade in urothelial cancer (dated by TCRdb to 2016 to 2017). Taken with the paper, the label for time point translates to: pretreatment peripheral blood. The library was produced with the immunoSEQ multiplex PCR assay. What TCRdb holds here is the immuneACCESS table cut down to in-frame rearrangements. Part of the clones is not present; checked against another copy, under half of the missing clones reflect an unresolved V gene, and the others are unexplained. Here the sample has around 92,000 clones; about 89% occur a single time. In total, the top ten clones hold about 0.89% of the sample. The material sequenced was PBMCs, taken around atezolizumab (anti-PD-L1) treatment. These receptors all come from a woman at least 80 years old with urothelial cancer.

The chain has TRBV2 and TRBJ2-7; 10 positions agree with TRBD1. Germline V gives CDR1 SNHLY, CDR2 FYNNEI. V dropped 4 bases and J dropped 6; count of bases not matched to a gene: 9. The CDR3 extends over 15 amino acids. The CDR3 bases are TGTGCCAGCAGTGGACAGGGGGCGGTACGGGCCGAGCAGTACTTC. Translated: CASSGQGAVRAEQYF.

V is TRBV27 and J is TRBJ2-1, with 7 bases aligning to TRBD2. Germline V gene sequence: CDR1 MNHEY, CDR2 SMNVEV (reference sequence). The CDR3 is 15 residues long. V was pared by 2 bases and J by 5 bases, with 6 bases of the junction left unmatched. The CDR3 nucleotides read TGTGCCAGCAGTTTAGGCAGGCGGGAGAACAATGAGCAGTTCTTC. Translation gives CASSLGRRENNEQFF.

The J gene is TRBJ2-2, the V gene TRBV7-9, with a tentative D call TRBD1 (6 bases). CDR1 is SEHNR and CDR2 is FQNEAQ in the germline V gene (reference sequence). The CDR3 loop spans 14 amino acids. Trimming cost V 2 bases and J 5 bases, with 9 bases left between them. The CDR3 DNA sequence: TGTGCCAGCAGCTTACAGGGGCAGACCGGGGAGCTGTTTTTT. Translated: CASSLQGQTGELFF.

The chain joins TRBV4-2 to TRBJ2-7; 9 bases map to TRBD1. The CDR3 consists of 15 residues. Germline V gene lookup returns CDR1 LGHNA and CDR2 YNFKEQ. The trim removed 0 bases at V and 4 bases at J, leaving 4 bases unmatched. Here the CDR3 reads CASSQDAGTGYEQYF. The CDR3 nucleotides are TGTGCCAGCAGCCAAGATGCCGGGACAGGGTACGAGCAGTACTTC.

The rearrangement uses TRBV19 and TRBJ1-5; possibly TRBD1 for D (6 bases). CDR1 and CDR2 (germline): LNHDA, SQIVND (reference sequence). Deletions cut 5 bases from V and 5 bases from J, with 13 bases between. This CDR3 has 14 residues. CDR3 nucleotide sequence: TGTGCCAGTAGTGCGGGGGCTCGGGATCAGCCCCAGCATTTT. It is translated as CASSAGARDQPQHF.

This chain uses TRBV5-4 with TRBJ1-1; 7 bases are a match to TRBD1. The V gene end was trimmed by 0 bases and the J gene end by 1 base; junction bases not matched to a gene: 6. From germline, CDR1 is SGHNT and CDR2 YYREEE (reference sequence). There are 16 residues in the CDR3. DNA for the CDR3: TGTGCCAGCAGCTTGGGAAGGGGACAGACGAACACTGAAGCTTTCTTT. It yields the protein CASSLGRGQTNTEAFF. The variable domain in full, with the rest retrieved from reference TRBV5-4 and TRBJ1-1, is ETGVTQSPTHLIKTRGQQVTLRCSSQSGHNTVSWYQQALGQGPQFIFQYYREEENGRGNFPPRFSGLQFPNYSSELNVNALELDDSALYLCASSLGRGQTNTEAFFGQGTRLTVV.

The rearrangement joins TRBV10-3 to TRBJ1-3; a weak D match, TRBD1 (6 bases). CDR1 and CDR2 (germline): ENHRY, SYGVKD. Trimming took 6 bases from V and 0 from J, leaving 12 bases between them. CDR3 size: 15 residues. CDR3 region: CAIRGDILSGNTIYF. Written as DNA, the CDR3 is TGTGCCATCAGAGGGGACATCCTCTCTGGAAACACCATATATTTT.

The chain links TRBV5-1 to TRBJ1-3; 7 positions match TRBD1. The CDR3 sequence is 16 residues long. V gave up 1 base and J gave up 0 bases; unmatched junction bases: 4. CDR1 is SGHRS, CDR2 YFSETQ, per germline. The chain's CDR3 is CASSLLDRSSGNTIYF. The CDR3 nucleotides are TGCGCCAGCAGCTTGCTGGACAGGAGCTCTGGAAACACCATATATTTT.

The V and J genes are TRBV15 and TRBJ2-7, with D perhaps matching TRBD1 (6 bases). With 3 bases removed from V and 2 bases from J, the gap between germline ends came to 20 bases. The CDR3 spans 17 residues. Per the germline V gene, CDR1 is LNHNV and CDR2 is YYDKDF (reference sequence). The CDR3 DNA reads as TGTGCCACCAGCAGCCCGGGACAAAACCAATTTCCCTACGAGCAGTACTTC. This translates into CATSSPGQNQFPYEQYF.

This rearrangement joins TRBV30 to TRBJ2-1; 8 bases align to TRBD2. This CDR3 spans 13 amino acids. Germline loops: CDR1 GTSNPN, CDR2 SVGIG (reference sequence). After removal of 3 bases from V and 7 bases from J, the junction contained 5 bases not matched to a gene. In DNA, the CDR3 is TGTGCCTGGAGAAGCGGGAGACGGAATGAGCAGTTCTTC. It encodes CAWRSGRRNEQFF.

The rearrangement joins TRBV30 to TRBJ2-2, with D hard to call. The CDR3 runs 14 residues. V gave up 0 bases and J gave up 4 bases, with 9 bases separating them. Per germline, CDR1 GTSNPN and CDR2 SVGIG (reference sequence). The CDR3 is CAWSVSLSTGELFF. In DNA form, the CDR3 reads TGTGCCTGGAGTGTAAGTCTGAGCACCGGGGAGCTGTTTTTT.

V is TRBV23-1 and J is TRBJ1-1; D uncertain. TRBV23-1 is given ORF status, its function remaining uncertain. V gave up 0 bases and J gave up 6 bases, with 23 bases separating them. The CDR3 extends over 18 amino acids. The CDR3 DNA follows: TGCGCCAGCAGTCAATCCAGGTATCGGATTCTTATTTTCGCTGAAGCTTTCTTT. It codes for CASSQSRYRILIFAEAFF.